A selection of T cell receptor beta chains follows, all from one sample in a study of kidney transplant recipient with SARS-CoV-2 infection. TCRdb processed the reads anew with MiXCR; each CDR3 protein has one entry. The sample lists 200,000 to 300,000 distinct CDR3 sequences; under 35% were seen once. The material sequenced was a blood sample, taken at baseline and between days 110 and 120 from a kidney transplant recipient. The receptors were sampled from a male patient in his 30s who had COVID-19 and was a kidney transplant recipient. A subset of T cells may come from the graft donor. Both conserved end residues are part of each CDR3. Each record gives: V gene, J gene, clone size, D gene, CDR3 DNA, CDR3 protein. D genes are given only for firm matches. Clone size is stated in some rows and not others, as once, few, many or a class when expanded.

v_gene: TRBV7-9
j_gene: TRBJ2-2
abundance: many
d_gene: TRBD2
CDR3nt: TGTGCCAGCAGCGAGTTAGCGGGGGGGAAGTCCGGGGAGCTGTTTTTT
CDR3aa: CASSELAGGKSGELFF

v_gene: TRBV5-1
j_gene: TRBJ1-2
abundance: -
d_gene: TRBD1
CDR3nt: TGCGCCAGCAGCGCCTATGGACAGGGGGCGAATGGCTACACCTTC
CDR3aa: CASSAYGQGANGYTF

v_gene: TRBV9
j_gene: TRBJ2-5
abundance: -
d_gene: -
CDR3nt: TGTGCCAGCAGCTGGGGAAGTCCGGGAGAGACCCAGTACTTC
CDR3aa: CASSWGSPGETQYF

v_gene: TRBV11-2
j_gene: TRBJ1-2
abundance: many
d_gene: -
CDR3nt: TGTGCCAGCAGCTTAAGTCAAACAAGCAGAAAGACCTATGGCTACACCTTC
CDR3aa: CASSLSQTSRKTYGYTF

v_gene: TRBV7-2
j_gene: TRBJ2-5
abundance: many
d_gene: -
CDR3nt: TGTGCCAGCAGCTTAGGTCGTACAGGACTATTAGGCGAGACCCAGTACTTC
CDR3aa: CASSLGRTGLLGETQYF

v_gene: TRBV6-1
j_gene: TRBJ1-2
abundance: many
d_gene: -
CDR3nt: TGTGCCAGCAGTGAAACGACCGAAACGGCTGTGTTGAATGGCTACACCTTC
CDR3aa: CASSETTETAVLNGYTF

v_gene: TRBV24-1
j_gene: TRBJ2-3
abundance: -
d_gene: -
CDR3nt: TGTGCCACCAGTGGGGAGGGGGGATCTAGCACAGATACGCAGTATTTT
CDR3aa: CATSGEGGSSTDTQYF

v_gene: TRBV10-3
j_gene: TRBJ1-1
abundance: -
d_gene: -
CDR3nt: TGTGCCATCGTTTCCCGGGCAGGGCGATCCGAAGCTTTCTTT
CDR3aa: CAIVSRAGRSEAFF

v_gene: TRBV6-5
j_gene: TRBJ1-2
abundance: -
d_gene: -
CDR3nt: TGTGCCAGCAGTATCCCATGGGAATGTAGAAAGACCTATGGCTACACCTTC
CDR3aa: CASSIPWECRKTYGYTF

v_gene: TRBV6-8
j_gene: TRBJ2-7
abundance: many
d_gene: TRBD2
CDR3nt: TGTGCCAGCAGAGCAAGCGGGAGAGGAACCTACGAGCAGTACTTC
CDR3aa: CASRASGRGTYEQYF

v_gene: TRBV6-2/TRBV6-3
j_gene: TRBJ2-1
abundance: -
d_gene: -
CDR3nt: TGTGCCAGCAGGAGGGTGAACGCGGTATACAATGAGCAGTTCTTC
CDR3aa: CASRRVNAVYNEQFF

v_gene: TRBV7-2
j_gene: TRBJ1-2
abundance: few
d_gene: -
CDR3nt: TGTGCCAGCAGCTCAGGAGGTTTAGTCTCAAACTATGGCTACACCTTC
CDR3aa: CASSSGGLVSNYGYTF

v_gene: TRBV5-8
j_gene: TRBJ2-3
abundance: -
d_gene: -
CDR3nt: TGTGCCACCTCGGTAAGAAGCACAGATACGCAGTATTTT
CDR3aa: CATSVRSTDTQYF

v_gene: TRBV11-1
j_gene: TRBJ1-2
abundance: many
d_gene: -
CDR3nt: TGTGCCAGCAGCATAATGTGTAAGGCTGGAAAGACCTATGGCTACACCTTC
CDR3aa: CASSIMCKAGKTYGYTF

v_gene: TRBV5-8
j_gene: TRBJ1-2
abundance: many
d_gene: -
CDR3nt: TGTGCCAGCAGCTTGAGATCGGGGATGGGCTATGGCTACACCTTC
CDR3aa: CASSLRSGMGYGYTF

v_gene: TRBV10-3
j_gene: TRBJ2-3
abundance: few
d_gene: -
CDR3nt: TGTGCCATCAGTGAGGCTCAAGCGGGCACAGATACGCAGTATTTT
CDR3aa: CAISEAQAGTDTQYF

v_gene: TRBV6-5
j_gene: TRBJ1-3
abundance: many
d_gene: TRBD1
CDR3nt: TGTGCCAGCAGAAAATGGGGACAGGAGATTAACACCATATATTTT
CDR3aa: CASRKWGQEINTIYF

v_gene: TRBV27
j_gene: TRBJ1-1
abundance: -
d_gene: TRBD1
CDR3nt: TGTGCCAGCAGTTTACGCGGACAGGGGAACACTGAAGCTTTGTTT
CDR3aa: CASSLRGQGNTEALF

v_gene: TRBV5-1
j_gene: TRBJ2-5
abundance: many
d_gene: -
CDR3nt: TGCGCCAGCAGCGCGACAGGCGGGGAGACCCAGTACTTC
CDR3aa: CASSATGGETQYF

v_gene: TRBV3-1
j_gene: TRBJ2-3
abundance: many
d_gene: -
CDR3nt: TGTGCCAGCAGCCAAGATCCAGATCCGGACGATACGCAGTATTTT
CDR3aa: CASSQDPDPDDTQYF

v_gene: TRBV6-6
j_gene: TRBJ1-2
abundance: many
d_gene: -
CDR3nt: TGTGCCAGCAGTGGTACGCCAGGTGGGAGAAAGACCTATGGCTACACCTTC
CDR3aa: CASSGTPGGRKTYGYTF

v_gene: TRBV10-1
j_gene: TRBJ2-1
abundance: many
d_gene: TRBD2
CDR3nt: TGCGCCAGCAGTGGACTAGCGGGAACCTACAATGAGCAGTTCTTC
CDR3aa: CASSGLAGTYNEQFF

v_gene: TRBV28
j_gene: TRBJ2-1
abundance: many
d_gene: -
CDR3nt: TGTGCCAGCAGTCCGTACCCCGGGTCAGTGACTAATGAGCAGTTCTTC
CDR3aa: CASSPYPGSVTNEQFF

v_gene: TRBV12-3/TRBV12-4
j_gene: TRBJ2-1
abundance: many
d_gene: TRBD2
CDR3nt: TGTGCCAGCAGTCCAGCGGGAGGGCATAGCAATGAGCAGTTCTTC
CDR3aa: CASSPAGGHSNEQFF

v_gene: TRBV5-6
j_gene: TRBJ1-2
abundance: many
d_gene: -
CDR3nt: TGTGCCAGCAGCTTGTGGGCGCCCGACTATGGCTACACCTTC
CDR3aa: CASSLWAPDYGYTF

v_gene: TRBV7-2
j_gene: TRBJ1-1
abundance: many
d_gene: -
CDR3nt: TGTGCCAGCAGCCAGGGAAGTACTGAAGCTTTCTTT
CDR3aa: CASSQGSTEAFF

v_gene: TRBV7-8
j_gene: TRBJ1-2
abundance: many
d_gene: -
CDR3nt: TGTGCCAGCAGCTTCAGGGGCAGCTATGGCTACACCTTC
CDR3aa: CASSFRGSYGYTF

v_gene: TRBV28
j_gene: TRBJ2-3
abundance: -
d_gene: TRBD2
CDR3nt: TGTGCCAGCAGTAAGGGTCTAGCGGACACAGATACGCAGTATTTT
CDR3aa: CASSKGLADTDTQYF

v_gene: TRBV15
j_gene: TRBJ1-2
abundance: many
d_gene: -
CDR3nt: TGTGCCACCAGCGAGCTTAAAAGGTGTGGAAAGACCTATGGCTACACCTTC
CDR3aa: CATSELKRCGKTYGYTF

v_gene: TRBV20-1
j_gene: TRBJ2-7
abundance: many
d_gene: -
CDR3nt: TGCAGTGCTGGCATGCGCGGCTACGAGCAGTACTTC
CDR3aa: CSAGMRGYEQYF

v_gene: TRBV20-1
j_gene: TRBJ2-1
abundance: many
d_gene: -
CDR3nt: TGCAGTGCGGTGGGGGGCAATAATGAGCAGTTCTTC
CDR3aa: CSAVGGNNEQFF

v_gene: TRBV4-1
j_gene: TRBJ2-2
abundance: many
d_gene: -
CDR3nt: TGCGCCAGCAGCCGACGGGACCCCTCGAACACCGGGGAGCTGTTTTTT
CDR3aa: CASSRRDPSNTGELFF

v_gene: TRBV6-2/TRBV6-3
j_gene: TRBJ1-5
abundance: many
d_gene: -
CDR3nt: TGTGCCAGCAGTTACTACAGCAATCAGCCCCAGCATTTT
CDR3aa: CASSYYSNQPQHF